This entry lists 9 T cell receptor beta chains sequenced from one sample in a study of T cells after yellow fever vaccination. TCRdb reanalysed the 5' RACE reads using MiXCR and keeps one entry per CDR3 protein. This table has 200,000 to 300,000 distinct CDR3 sequences, 10% to 15% appearing once. The sample consisted of CD4+ T cells sorted from PBMCs, taken 45 days after the yellow fever booster vaccination. The receptors here all came from a young man who received the YFV17D yellow fever vaccine.

This clonotype has more than one count but fewer than ten. V is TRBV20-1 and J is TRBJ2-1, with 8 bases matching TRBD1. The CDR3 runs to 16 residues. V shed 3 bases and J 0 bases; nucleotides not matched to a gene: 7. Germline-derived CDR1 and CDR2 are DFQATT and SNEGSKA (reference sequence). CDR3 loop: CSARKYRGSSYNEQFF. The CDR3 DNA reads as TGCAGTGCTAGGAAATACAGGGGGAGCTCCTACAATGAGCAGTTCTTC.

CDR3 loop: CASSGLAGELDEQYF. CDR3 nucleotide sequence: TGCGCCAGCAGCGGGCTAGCGGGAGAGTTAGACGAGCAGTACTTC. J is TRBJ2-7 and V is TRBV5-1; 10 bases fit TRBD2. Germline V gene lookup returns CDR1 SGHRS and CDR2 YFSETQ. The CDR3 sequence is 15 residues long. V lost 4 bases and J lost 5; bases outside the gene matches: 9.

The DNA for the CDR3 is TGTGCCAGCAGGCAGGGACAGGGAGATCCTTACGAGCAGTACTTC. Translation: CASRQGQGDPYEQYF. The chain has TRBV6-1 and TRBJ2-7, with 9 bases identical to TRBD1. The CDR3 runs to 15 residues. Losses at the gene ends were 6 bases for V and 4 bases for J; bases not matched to a gene: 10. Germline loops: CDR1 MNHNS, CDR2 SASEGT.

This clonotype was counted between two and nine times. The V call is TRBV7-3, the J call TRBJ2-2; D remains unclear. The CDR3 spans 14 residues. V shed 5 bases and J shed 4 bases, with 11 bases lying between them. Germline CDR1 is SGHTA and CDR2 is FQGTGA. Written as DNA, the CDR3 is TGTGCCAGCAGCCCCCAGACGTCCACCGGGGAGCTGTTTTTT. Encoded protein: CASSPQTSTGELFF.

The rearrangement links TRBV9 to TRBJ2-2; TRBD2 agrees at 11 bases. The J segment lost 5 bases and the V segment lost 3 bases, leaving 3 bases of the junction unmatched. The CDR3 extends over 15 amino acids. From germline, CDR1 is SGDLS and CDR2 YYNGEE. The CDR3 nucleotides read TGTGCCAGCAGCGAGCGGACTAGCGGGACCGGGGAGCTGTTTTTT. It is translated as CASSERTSGTGELFF. The full variable domain, completed using reference TRBV9 and TRBJ2-2, is DSGVTQTPKHLITATGQRVTLRCSPRSGDLSVYWYQQSLDQGLQFLIQYYNGEERAKGNILERFSAQQFPDLHSELNLSSLELGDSALYFCASSERTSGTGELFFGEGSRLTVL.

The J gene is TRBJ2-3, the V gene TRBV2, with D possibly being TRBD1 (6 bases). The CDR3 spans 13 residues. Per the germline V gene, CDR1 is SNHLY and CDR2 is FYNNEI. The V end lost 6 bases, the J end lost 4 bases, and 11 bases lay between the germline ends. CDR3 residues: CASSTGLADTQYF. The CDR3 DNA follows: TGTGCCAGCAGCACAGGGTTGGCAGATACGCAGTATTTT.

This clonotype has ten or more counts. The chain links TRBV7-2 to TRBJ2-7; 11 bases are shared with TRBD2. J lost 3 bases, V lost 5 bases, and 3 bases had no gene match. CDR3 length: 14 residues. CDR1 SGHTA and CDR2 FQGNSA come from the germline V gene. The chain's CDR3 is CASSLGLADYEQYF. The CDR3, as DNA: TGTGCCAGCAGCCTGGGACTAGCGGACTACGAGCAGTACTTC.

The table lists this clonotype with a few counts. The chain couples TRBV3-1 to TRBJ2-1; the match to TRBD2 covers 13 bases. With 4 bases clipped from V and 7 bases from J, the junction kept 7 bases outside the gene matches. This CDR3 comprises 16 residues. Germline-derived CDR1 and CDR2 are LGHDT and YNNKEL (reference sequence). The chain's CDR3 is CASSRGLAGALNEQFF. CDR3 bases: TGTGCCAGCAGCCGAGGACTAGCGGGAGCGCTAAATGAGCAGTTCTTC.

The chain employs TRBV7-8 and TRBJ2-1, with D perhaps being TRBD1 or TRBD2 (6 bases each). The V end was cut by 5 bases, the J end by 6 bases, with 17 bases between. The length of the CDR3 is 15 residues. Germline V gene lookup returns CDR1 SGHVS and CDR2 FQNEAQ. The CDR3 sequence is CASSNEGGPSNEQFF. In nucleotides, the CDR3 is TGTGCCAGCAGCAATGAAGGGGGGCCCTCCAATGAGCAGTTCTTC.